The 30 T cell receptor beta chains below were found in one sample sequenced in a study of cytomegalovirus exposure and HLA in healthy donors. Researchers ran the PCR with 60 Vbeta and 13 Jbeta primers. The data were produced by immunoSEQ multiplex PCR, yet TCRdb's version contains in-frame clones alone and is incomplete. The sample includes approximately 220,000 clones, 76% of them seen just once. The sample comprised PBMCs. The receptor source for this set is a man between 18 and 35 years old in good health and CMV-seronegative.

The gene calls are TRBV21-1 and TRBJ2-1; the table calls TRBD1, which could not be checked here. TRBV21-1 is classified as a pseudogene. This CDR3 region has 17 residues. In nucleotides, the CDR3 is TGTGCCAGCAGCAAAGCGAGACAGGGGGGTTGTTACAATGAGCAGTTCTTC. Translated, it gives CASSKARQGGCYNEQFF.

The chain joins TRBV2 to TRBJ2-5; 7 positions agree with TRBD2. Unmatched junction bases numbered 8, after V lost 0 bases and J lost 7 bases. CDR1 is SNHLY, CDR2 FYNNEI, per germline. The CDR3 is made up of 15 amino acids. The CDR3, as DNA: TGTGCCAGCAGTGAAGCGCGGGGAGGGACGGGGACCCAGTACTTC. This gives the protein CASSEARGGTGTQYF.

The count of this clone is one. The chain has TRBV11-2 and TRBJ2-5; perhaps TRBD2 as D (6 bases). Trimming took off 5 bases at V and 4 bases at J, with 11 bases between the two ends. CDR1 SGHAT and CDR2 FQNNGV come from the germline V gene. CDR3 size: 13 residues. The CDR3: CASSRDGGETQYF. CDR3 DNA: TGTGCCAGCAGCAGGGACGGGGGAGAGACCCAGTACTTC.

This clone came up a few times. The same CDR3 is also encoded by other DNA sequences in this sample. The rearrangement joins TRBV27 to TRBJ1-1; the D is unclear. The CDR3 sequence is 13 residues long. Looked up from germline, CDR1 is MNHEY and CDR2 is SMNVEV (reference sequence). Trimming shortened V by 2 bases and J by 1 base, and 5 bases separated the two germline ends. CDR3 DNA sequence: TGTGCCAGCAGTTTAGGGCGGAACACTGAAGCTTTCTTT. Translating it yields CASSLGRNTEAFF.

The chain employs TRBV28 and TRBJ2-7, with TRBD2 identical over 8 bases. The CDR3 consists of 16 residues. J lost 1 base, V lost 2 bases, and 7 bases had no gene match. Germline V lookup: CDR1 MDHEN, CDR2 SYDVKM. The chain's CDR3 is CASSLPTSAKSYEQYF. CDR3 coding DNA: TGTGCCAGCAGTTTACCGACTAGCGCAAAGTCCTACGAGCAGTACTTC.

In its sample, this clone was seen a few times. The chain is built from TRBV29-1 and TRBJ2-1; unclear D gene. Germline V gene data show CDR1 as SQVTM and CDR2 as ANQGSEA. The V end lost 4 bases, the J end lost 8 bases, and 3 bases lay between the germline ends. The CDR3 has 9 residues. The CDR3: CSVAYEQFF. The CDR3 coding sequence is TGCAGCGTTGCCTATGAGCAGTTCTTC.

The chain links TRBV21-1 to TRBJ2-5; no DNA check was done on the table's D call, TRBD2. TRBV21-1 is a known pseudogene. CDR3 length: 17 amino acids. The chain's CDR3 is CASSKCPVEEEQETQYF. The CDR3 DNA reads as TGTGCCAGCAGCAAATGCCCGGTGGAAGAGGAGCAAGAGACCCAGTACTTC.

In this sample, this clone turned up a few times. The CDR3, as DNA: TGTGCCAGTAGTATAGCCCACGACAGCACCTACGAGCAGTACTTC. Amino acids: CASSIAHDSTYEQYF. The chain uses TRBV19 and TRBJ2-5; D might be TRBD1 (5 bases). TRBJ2-7 matches the DNA end more closely, so the J call is doubtful. Germline CDR1 is LNHDA and CDR2 is SQIVND (reference sequence). This CDR3 contains 15 residues.

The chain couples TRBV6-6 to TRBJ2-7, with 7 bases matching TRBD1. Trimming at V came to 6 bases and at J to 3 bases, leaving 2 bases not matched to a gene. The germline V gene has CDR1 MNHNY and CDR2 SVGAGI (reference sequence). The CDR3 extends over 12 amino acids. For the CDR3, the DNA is TGTGCCAGCAGGGACAGGAACTACGAGCAGTACTTC. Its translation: CASRDRNYEQYF.

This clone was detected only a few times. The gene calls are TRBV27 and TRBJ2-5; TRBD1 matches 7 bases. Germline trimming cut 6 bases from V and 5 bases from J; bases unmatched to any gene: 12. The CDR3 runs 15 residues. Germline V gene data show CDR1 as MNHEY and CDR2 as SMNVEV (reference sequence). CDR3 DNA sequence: TGTGCCAGCAGAGAGGGGACAGACGAGGGGGAGACCCAGTACTTC. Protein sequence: CASREGTDEGETQYF.

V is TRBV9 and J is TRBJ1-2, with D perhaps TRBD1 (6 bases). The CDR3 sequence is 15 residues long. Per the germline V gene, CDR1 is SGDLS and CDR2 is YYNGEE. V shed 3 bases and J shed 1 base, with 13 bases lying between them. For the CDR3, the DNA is TGTGCCAGCAGCGCCGGGACAAGAGTTAACTATGGCTACACCTTC. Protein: CASSAGTRVNYGYTF.

This CDR3 reads CASSFQTSGSDYEQYF. The CDR3, as DNA: TGTGCCAGCAGTTTCCAGACTAGCGGGAGTGACTACGAGCAGTACTTC. The rearrangement uses TRBV28 and TRBJ2-7, with 12 bases matching TRBD2. The ends lost 3 bases at V and 3 bases at J; junction bases unmatched: 6. CDR3 length: 16 residues. CDR1 MDHEN and CDR2 SYDVKM come from the germline V gene.

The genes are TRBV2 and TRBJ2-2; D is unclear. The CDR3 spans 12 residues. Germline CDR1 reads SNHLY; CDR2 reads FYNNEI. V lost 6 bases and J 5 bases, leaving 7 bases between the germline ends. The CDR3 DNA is TGTGCCAGCAGCCTCGAGACCGGGGAGCTGTTTTTT. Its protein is CASSLETGELFF.

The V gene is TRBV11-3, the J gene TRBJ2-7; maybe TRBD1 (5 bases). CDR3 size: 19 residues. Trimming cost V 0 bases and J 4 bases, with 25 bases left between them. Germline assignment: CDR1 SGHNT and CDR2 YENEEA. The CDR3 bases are TGTGCCAGCAGCTTAGACCCAGGGCCGAAGCCGACTTGGATATACGAGCAGTACTTC. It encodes CASSLDPGPKPTWIYEQYF.

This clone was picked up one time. CDR3 nucleotide sequence: TGTGCCAGCAGTGAATTCTACACCGGGGAGCTGTTTTTT. Amino acids: CASSEFYTGELFF. The chain recombines TRBV25-1 with TRBJ2-2; D uncertain. Germline V gene data show CDR1 as MGHDK and CDR2 as SYGVNS. The CDR3 is 13 amino acids. V dropped 1 base and J dropped 3 bases, with 3 bases sitting between them.

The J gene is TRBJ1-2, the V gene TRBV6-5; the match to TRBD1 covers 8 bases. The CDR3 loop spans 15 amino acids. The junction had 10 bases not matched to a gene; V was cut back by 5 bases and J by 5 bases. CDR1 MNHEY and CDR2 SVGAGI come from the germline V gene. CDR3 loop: CASSRGTGGVYGYTF. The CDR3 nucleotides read TGTGCCAGCAGTAGGGGGACAGGAGGAGTTTATGGCTACACCTTC.

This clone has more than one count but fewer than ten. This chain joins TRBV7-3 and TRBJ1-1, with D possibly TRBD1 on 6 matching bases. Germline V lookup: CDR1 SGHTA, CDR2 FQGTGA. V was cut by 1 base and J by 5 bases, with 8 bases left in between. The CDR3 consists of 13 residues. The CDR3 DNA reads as TGTGCCAGCAGCTTAAATCAGGGGACTGAAGCTTTCTTT. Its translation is CASSLNQGTEAFF.

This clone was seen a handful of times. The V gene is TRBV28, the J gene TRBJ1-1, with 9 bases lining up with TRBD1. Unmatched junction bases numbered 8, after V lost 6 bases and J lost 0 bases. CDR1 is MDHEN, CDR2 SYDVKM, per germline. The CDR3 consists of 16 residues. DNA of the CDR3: TGTGCCAGCAGCTACCGGGACAGGGTGCTGAACACTGAAGCTTTCTTT. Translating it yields CASSYRDRVLNTEAFF. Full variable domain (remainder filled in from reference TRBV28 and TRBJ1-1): DVKVTQSSRYLVKRTGEKVFLECVQDMDHENMFWYRQDPGLGLRLIYFSYDVKMKEKGDIPEGYSVSREKKERFSLILESASTNQTSMYLCASSYRDRVLNTEAFFGQGTRLTVV.

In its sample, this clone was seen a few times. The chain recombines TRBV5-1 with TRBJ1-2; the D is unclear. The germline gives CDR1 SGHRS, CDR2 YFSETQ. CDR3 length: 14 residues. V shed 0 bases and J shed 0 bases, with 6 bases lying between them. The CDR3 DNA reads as TGCGCCAGCAGCTTGGGAGGCCCTAACTATGGCTACACCTTC. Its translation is CASSLGGPNYGYTF.

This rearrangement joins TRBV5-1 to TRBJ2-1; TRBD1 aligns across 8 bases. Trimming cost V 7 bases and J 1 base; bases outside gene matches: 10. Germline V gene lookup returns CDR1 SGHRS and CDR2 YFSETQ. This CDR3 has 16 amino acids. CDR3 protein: CASRLAGGASYNEQFF. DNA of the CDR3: TGCGCCAGCCGGTTGGCAGGGGGCGCTTCCTACAATGAGCAGTTCTTC. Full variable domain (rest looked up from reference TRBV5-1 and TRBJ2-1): KAGVTQTPRYLIKTRGQQVTLSCSPISGHRSVSWYQQTPGQGLQFLFEYFSETQRNKGNFPGRFSGRQFSNSRSEMNVSTLELGDSALYLCASRLAGGASYNEQFFGPGTRLTVL.

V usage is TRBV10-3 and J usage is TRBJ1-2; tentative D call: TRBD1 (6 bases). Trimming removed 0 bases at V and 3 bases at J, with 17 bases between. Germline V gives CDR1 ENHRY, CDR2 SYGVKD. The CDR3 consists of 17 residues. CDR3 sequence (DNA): TGTGCCATCAGTGAGTCGAATCCTGGCAGGGGAGACTATGGCTACACCTTC. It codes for CAISESNPGRGDYGYTF.

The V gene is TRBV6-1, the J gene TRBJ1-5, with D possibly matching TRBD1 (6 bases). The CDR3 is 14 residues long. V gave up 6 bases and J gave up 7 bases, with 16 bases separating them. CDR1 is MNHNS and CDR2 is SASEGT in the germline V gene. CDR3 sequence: CASSPLGGGQPQHF. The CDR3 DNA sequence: TGTGCCAGCAGCCCACTGGGGGGGGGCCAGCCCCAGCATTTT.

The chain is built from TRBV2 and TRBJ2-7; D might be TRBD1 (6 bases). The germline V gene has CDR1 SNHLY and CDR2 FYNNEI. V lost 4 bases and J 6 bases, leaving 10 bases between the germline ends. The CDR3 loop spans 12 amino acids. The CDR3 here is CASSGQASEQYF. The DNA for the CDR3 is TGTGCCAGCAGTGGACAGGCCTCCGAGCAGTACTTC.

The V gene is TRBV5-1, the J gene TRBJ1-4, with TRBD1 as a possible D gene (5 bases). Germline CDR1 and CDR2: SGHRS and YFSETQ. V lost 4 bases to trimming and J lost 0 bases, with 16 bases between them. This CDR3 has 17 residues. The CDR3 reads CASSMTTGPATNEKLFF. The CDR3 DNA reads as TGCGCCAGCAGCATGACCACAGGCCCTGCAACTAATGAAAAACTGTTTTTT.

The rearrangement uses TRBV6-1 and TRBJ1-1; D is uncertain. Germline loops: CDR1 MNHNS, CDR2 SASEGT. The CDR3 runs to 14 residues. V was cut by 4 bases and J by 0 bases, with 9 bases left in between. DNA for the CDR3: TGTGCCAGCAGTGTGACACCTTTGAACACTGAAGCTTTCTTT. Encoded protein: CASSVTPLNTEAFF.

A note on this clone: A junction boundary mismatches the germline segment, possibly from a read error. The chain's CDR3 is CASSRTGTQETQYF. The CDR3, as DNA: TGTGCTAGCAGCCGGACAGGCACCCAAGAGACCCAGTACTTC. The chain has TRBV7-7 and TRBJ2-5, with TRBD1 identical over 7 bases. The CDR3 is 14 amino acids. Per germline, CDR1 SSHAT and CDR2 FNYEAQ (reference sequence).

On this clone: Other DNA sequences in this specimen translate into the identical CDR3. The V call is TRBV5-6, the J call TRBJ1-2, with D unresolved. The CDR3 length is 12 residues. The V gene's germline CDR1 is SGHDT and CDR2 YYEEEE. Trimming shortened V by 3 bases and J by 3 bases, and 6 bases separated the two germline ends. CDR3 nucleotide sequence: TGTGCCAGCAGCTCCGGTCACTATGGCTACACCTTC. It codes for CASSSGHYGYTF.

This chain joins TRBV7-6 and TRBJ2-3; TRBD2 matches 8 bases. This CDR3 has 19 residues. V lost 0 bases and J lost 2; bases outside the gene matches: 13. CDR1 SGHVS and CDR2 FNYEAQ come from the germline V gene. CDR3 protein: CASSLAREAEVWATDTQYF. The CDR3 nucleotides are TGTGCCAGCAGCTTAGCGCGGGAGGCCGAGGTATGGGCCACAGATACGCAGTATTTT.

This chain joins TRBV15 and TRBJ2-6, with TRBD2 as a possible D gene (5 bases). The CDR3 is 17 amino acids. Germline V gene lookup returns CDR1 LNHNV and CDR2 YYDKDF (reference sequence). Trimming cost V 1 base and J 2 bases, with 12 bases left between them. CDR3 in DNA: TGTGCCACCAGCAGAGGAAGGCGGGCTGCTGGGGCCAACGTCCTGACTTTC. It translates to CATSRGRRAAGANVLTF.

The CDR3 protein is CASSFLAGAYNEQFF. The CDR3 DNA reads as TGTGCCAGCAGCTTCTTAGCGGGAGCCTACAATGAGCAGTTCTTC. The chain couples TRBV7-3 to TRBJ2-1, with 9 bases matching TRBD2. V was clipped by 3 bases and J by 2 bases; unmatched bases: 2. The CDR3 runs 15 residues. CDR1 and CDR2 (germline): SGHTA, FQGTGA.